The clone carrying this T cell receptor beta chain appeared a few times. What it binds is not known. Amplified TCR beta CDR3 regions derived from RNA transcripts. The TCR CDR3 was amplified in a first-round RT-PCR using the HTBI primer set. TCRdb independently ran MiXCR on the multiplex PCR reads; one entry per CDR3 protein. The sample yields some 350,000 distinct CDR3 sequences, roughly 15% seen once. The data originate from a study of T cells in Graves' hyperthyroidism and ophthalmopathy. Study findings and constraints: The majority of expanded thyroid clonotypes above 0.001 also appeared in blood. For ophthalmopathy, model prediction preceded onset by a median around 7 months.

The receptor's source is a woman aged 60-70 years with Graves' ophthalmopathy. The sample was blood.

In DNA, the CDR3 is TGTGCCAACAACCGGGAAAAGACTGAAGCTTTCTTT. Translation gives CANNREKTEAFF. V and J are TRBV9 and TRBJ1-1; D is unclear. The CDR3 length is 12 residues. V lost 9 bases and J 5 bases, leaving 14 bases between the germline ends. CDR1 SGDLS and CDR2 YYNGEE come from the germline V gene.